The rows below give T cell receptor beta chains drawn from one sample of a study of blood T cell repertoires in COVID-19. TCRdb's copy holds only in-frame clones and misses some; the assay was immunoSEQ multiplex PCR. The table lists under 200,000 clones, approximately 88% of them singletons. The sequenced sample was peripheral blood. The receptors were sampled from a woman aged 55-69 years with acute or convalescent COVID-19. Both conserved end residues are part of each CDR3. The D gene is left open where the match is weak. Only part of the rows carry a size: once, few, many, or a class if the clone is expanded.

V gene	J gene	clone size	D gene	CDR3 protein	CDR3 DNA
TRBV6-1	TRBJ1-5	NA	NA	CASSEGGGNQPQHF	TGTGCCAGCAGTGAAGGGGGGGGGAATCAGCCCCAGCATTTT
TRBV5-6	TRBJ1-2	NA	TRBD1	CASSGGQGPNYGYTF	TGTGCCAGCAGCGGGGGACAGGGCCCGAACTATGGCTACACCTTC
TRBV2	TRBJ1-2	NA	TRBD1	CASSEAGTGRGYTF	TGTGCCAGCAGTGAAGCCGGGACAGGGAGAGGCTACACCTTC
TRBV14	TRBJ1-1	NA	TRBD1	CASRRTGENTEAFF	TGTGCCAGCAGACGCACAGGGGAGAACACTGAAGCTTTCTTT
TRBV7-9	TRBJ1-2	NA	TRBD1	CASSRQGRNGYTF	TGTGCCAGCAGCCGACAGGGGCGGAATGGCTACACCTTC
TRBV13	TRBJ2-7	once	NA	CASSLLRVNEQYF	TGTGCCAGCAGCTTACTCAGGGTCAACGAGCAGTACTTC
TRBV18	TRBJ2-7	NA	NA	CASSPGLAYEQYF	TGTGCCAGCTCACCGGGGCTAGCCTACGAGCAGTACTTC
TRBV6-5	TRBJ2-2	NA	NA	CASSYLTVGPGELFF	TGTGCCAGCAGTTACTTGACAGTTGGGCCCGGGGAGCTGTTTTTT
TRBV10-1	TRBJ2-1	NA	TRBD2	CASSSTSGGGEQFF	TGCGCCAGCAGTTCGACTAGCGGGGGAGGTGAGCAGTTCTTC
TRBV2	TRBJ2-3	NA	TRBD2	CASSEGRGADTQYF	TGTGCCAGCAGTGAAGGACGGGGGGCAGATACGCAGTATTTT
TRBV28	TRBJ1-5	NA	TRBD1	CASSFSGTGRQPQHF	TGTGCCAGCAGTTTTTCCGGGACAGGCCGCCAGCCCCAGCATTTT